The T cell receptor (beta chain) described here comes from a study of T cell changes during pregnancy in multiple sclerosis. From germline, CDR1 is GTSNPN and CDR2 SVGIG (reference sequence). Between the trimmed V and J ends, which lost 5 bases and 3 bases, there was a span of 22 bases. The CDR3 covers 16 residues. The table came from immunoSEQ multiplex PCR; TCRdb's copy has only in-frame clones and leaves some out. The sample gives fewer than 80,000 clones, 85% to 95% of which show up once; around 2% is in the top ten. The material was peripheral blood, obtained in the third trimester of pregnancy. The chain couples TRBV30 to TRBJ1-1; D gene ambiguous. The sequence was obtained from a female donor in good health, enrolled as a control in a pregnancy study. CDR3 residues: CAWRLRALMSDTEAFF. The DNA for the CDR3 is TGTGCCTGGCGACTCCGTGCCCTGATGTCGGACACTGAAGCTTTCTTT.